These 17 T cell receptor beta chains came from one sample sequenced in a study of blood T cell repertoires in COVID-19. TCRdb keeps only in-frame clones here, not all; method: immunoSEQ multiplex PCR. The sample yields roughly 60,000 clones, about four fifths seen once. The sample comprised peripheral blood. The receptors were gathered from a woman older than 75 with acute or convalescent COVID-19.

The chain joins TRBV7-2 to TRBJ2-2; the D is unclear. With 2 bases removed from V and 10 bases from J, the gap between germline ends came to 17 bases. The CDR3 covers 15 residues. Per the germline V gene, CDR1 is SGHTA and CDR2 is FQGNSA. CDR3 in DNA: TGTGCCAGCAGCTTATGGTTTGCGACTCCCCCGGAGCTGTTTTTT. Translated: CASSLWFATPPELFF.

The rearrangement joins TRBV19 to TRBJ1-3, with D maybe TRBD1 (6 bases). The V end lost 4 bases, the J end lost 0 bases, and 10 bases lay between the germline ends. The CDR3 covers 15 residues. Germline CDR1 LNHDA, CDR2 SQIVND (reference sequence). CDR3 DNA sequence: TGTGCCAGTAGTACCACAGGGAGCTCTGGAAACACCATATATTTT. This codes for CASSTTGSSGNTIYF. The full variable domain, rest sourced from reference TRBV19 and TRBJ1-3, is DGGITQSPKYLFRKEGQNVTLSCEQNLNHDAMYWYRQDPGQGLRLIYYSQIVNDFQKGDIAEGYSVSREKKESFPLTVTSAQKNPTAFYLCASSTTGSSGNTIYFGEGSWLTVV.

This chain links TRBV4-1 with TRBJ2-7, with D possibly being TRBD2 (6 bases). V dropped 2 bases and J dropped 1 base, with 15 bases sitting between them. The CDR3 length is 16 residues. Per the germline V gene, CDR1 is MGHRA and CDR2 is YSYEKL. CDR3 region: CASSQRRVTSSYEQYF. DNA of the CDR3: TGCGCCAGCAGCCAACGGCGCGTGACTAGTTCCTACGAGCAGTACTTC.

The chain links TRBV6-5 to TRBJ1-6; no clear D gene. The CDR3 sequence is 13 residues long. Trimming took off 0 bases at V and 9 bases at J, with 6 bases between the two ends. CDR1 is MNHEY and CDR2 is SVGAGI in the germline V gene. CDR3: CASSYSGVSPLHF. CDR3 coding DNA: TGTGCCAGCAGTTACTCCGGGGTTTCACCCCTCCACTTT.

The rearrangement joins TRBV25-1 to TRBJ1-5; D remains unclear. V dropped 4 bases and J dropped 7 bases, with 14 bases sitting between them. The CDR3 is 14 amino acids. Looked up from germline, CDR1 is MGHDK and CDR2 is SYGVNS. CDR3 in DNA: TGTGCCAGCAGTGGGGCAGTCGGAAGCCAGCCCCAGCATTTT. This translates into CASSGAVGSQPQHF.

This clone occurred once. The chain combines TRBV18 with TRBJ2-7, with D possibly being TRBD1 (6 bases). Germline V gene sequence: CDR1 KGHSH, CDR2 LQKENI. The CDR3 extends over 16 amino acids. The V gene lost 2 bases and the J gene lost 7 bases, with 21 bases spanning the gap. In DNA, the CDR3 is TGTGCCAGCTCACCAGGCGGACAGCTATTTCCGGGGGAGCAGTACTTC. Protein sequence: CASSPGGQLFPGEQYF.

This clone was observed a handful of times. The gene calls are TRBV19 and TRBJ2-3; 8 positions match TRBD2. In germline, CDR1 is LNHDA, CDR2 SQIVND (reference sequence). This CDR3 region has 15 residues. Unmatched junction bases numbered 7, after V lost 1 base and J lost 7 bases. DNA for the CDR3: TGTGCCAGTAGTATAGGTAGCGGGGCGATGAATACGCAGTATTTT. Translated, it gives CASSIGSGAMNTQYF.

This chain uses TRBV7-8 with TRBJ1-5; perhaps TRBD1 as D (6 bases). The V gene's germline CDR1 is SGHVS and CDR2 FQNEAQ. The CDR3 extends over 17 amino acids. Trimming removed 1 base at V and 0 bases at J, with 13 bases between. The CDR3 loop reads CASSLGPTGYSNQPQHF. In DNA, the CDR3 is TGTGCCAGCAGCTTAGGCCCAACAGGGTATAGCAATCAGCCCCAGCATTTT.

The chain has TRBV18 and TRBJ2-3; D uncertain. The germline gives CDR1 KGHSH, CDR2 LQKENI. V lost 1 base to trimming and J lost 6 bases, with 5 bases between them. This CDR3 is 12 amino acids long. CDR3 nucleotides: TGTGCCAGCTCACCACTGGCCGATACGCAGTATTTT. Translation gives CASSPLADTQYF.

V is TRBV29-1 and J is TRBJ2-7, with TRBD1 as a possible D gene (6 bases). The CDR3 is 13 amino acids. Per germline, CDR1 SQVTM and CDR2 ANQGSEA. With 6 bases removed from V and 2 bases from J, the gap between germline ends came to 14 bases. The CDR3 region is CSVAGKGAYEQYF. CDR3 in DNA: TGCAGCGTGGCAGGGAAGGGGGCCTACGAGCAGTACTTC.

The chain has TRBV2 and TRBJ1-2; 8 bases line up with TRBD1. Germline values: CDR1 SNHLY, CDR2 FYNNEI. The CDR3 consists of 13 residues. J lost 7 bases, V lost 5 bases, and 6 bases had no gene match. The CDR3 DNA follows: TGTGCCAGCAGTTTTACAGGGGGTGGTGGCTACACCTTC. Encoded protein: CASSFTGGGGYTF.

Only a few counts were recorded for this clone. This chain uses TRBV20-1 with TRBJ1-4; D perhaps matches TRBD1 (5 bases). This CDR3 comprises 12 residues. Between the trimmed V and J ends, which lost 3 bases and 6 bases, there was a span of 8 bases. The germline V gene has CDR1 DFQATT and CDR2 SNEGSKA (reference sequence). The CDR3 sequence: CSASKGDEKLFF. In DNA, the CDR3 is TGCAGTGCTAGTAAAGGGGATGAAAAACTGTTTTTT.

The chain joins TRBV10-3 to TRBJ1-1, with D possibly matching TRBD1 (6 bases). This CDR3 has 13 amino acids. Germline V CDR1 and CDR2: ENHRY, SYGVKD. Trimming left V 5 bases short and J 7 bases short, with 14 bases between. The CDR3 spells CAISQDSPHEAFF. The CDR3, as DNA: TGTGCCATCAGTCAGGACAGCCCCCATGAAGCTTTCTTT.

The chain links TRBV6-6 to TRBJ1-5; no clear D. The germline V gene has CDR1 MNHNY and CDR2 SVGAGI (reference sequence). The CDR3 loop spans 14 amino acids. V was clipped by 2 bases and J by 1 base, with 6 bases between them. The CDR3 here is CASSYRESNQPQHF. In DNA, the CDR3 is TGTGCCAGCAGTTACAGGGAGAGCAATCAGCCCCAGCATTTT.

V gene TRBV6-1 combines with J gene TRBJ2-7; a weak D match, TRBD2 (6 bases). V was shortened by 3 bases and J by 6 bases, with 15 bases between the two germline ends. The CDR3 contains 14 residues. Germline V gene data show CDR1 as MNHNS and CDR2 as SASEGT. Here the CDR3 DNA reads TGTGCCAGCAGTGACGCCGGGACTCATCGCGAGCAGTACTTC. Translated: CASSDAGTHREQYF.

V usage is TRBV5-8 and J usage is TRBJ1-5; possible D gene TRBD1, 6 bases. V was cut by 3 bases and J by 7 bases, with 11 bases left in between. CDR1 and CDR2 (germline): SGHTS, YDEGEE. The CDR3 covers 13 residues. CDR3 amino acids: CASSSDRMQPQHF. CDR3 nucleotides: TGTGCCAGCAGCTCTGACAGGATGCAGCCCCAGCATTTT. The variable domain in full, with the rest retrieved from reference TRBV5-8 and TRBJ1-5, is EAGVTQSPTHLIKTRGQQATLRCSPISGHTSVYWYQQALGLGLQFLLWYDEGEERNRGNFPPRFSGRQFPNYSSELNVNALELEDSALYLCASSSDRMQPQHFGDGTRLSIL.

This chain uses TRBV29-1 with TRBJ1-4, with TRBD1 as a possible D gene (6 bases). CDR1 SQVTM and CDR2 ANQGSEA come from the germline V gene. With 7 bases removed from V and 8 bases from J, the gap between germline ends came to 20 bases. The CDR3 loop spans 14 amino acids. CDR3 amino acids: CSAATQGRGEKLFF. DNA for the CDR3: TGCAGCGCAGCCACCCAGGGGAGGGGGGAAAAACTGTTTTTT.